This T cell receptor beta chain originates from a study of blood T cell repertoires in COVID-19. This clone was detected a few times. Libraries were prepared by immunoSEQ multiplex PCR; TCRdb keeps only in-frame clonotypes and omits some of them. Among about 300,000 clones listed, just over 85% were seen once. This CDR3 is built from 12 residues. In germline, CDR1 is SGHAT, CDR2 FQNNGV. V dropped 6 bases and J dropped 5 bases, with 10 bases sitting between them. The sample was PBMCs or T cells enriched from blood (not recorded which). The TCR sequence derives from a man aged 30-40 years who had recovered from COVID-19. The chain has TRBV11-2 and TRBJ2-5, with D perhaps TRBD1 (5 bases). This CDR3 is CASRGQIETQYF. For the CDR3, the DNA is TGTGCCAGCAGGGGGCAGATCGAGACCCAGTACTTC.